This entry describes one TCR beta chain. V lost 6 bases to trimming and J lost 5 bases; unmatched junction nucleotides: 10. The CDR3 sequence is 15 residues long. Germline V CDR1 and CDR2: SEHNR, FQNEAQ (reference sequence). The sample originates from a study of CD8 T cells in Susac syndrome. Reverse transcription of about 0.45 to 1 ug RNA used random hexamers. Amplification of TCR beta CDR3 was carried out by immunoSEQ multiplex PCR, which covered 54 Vbeta and 13 Jbeta segments. One entry per CDR3 protein, called by TCRdb with MiXCR from the immunoSEQ multiplex PCR reads. The table has roughly 300,000 distinct CDR3 sequences, 80% to 90% seen once. In blood CD8+ and CD4+ T cells, TCR beta underwent sequencing. The multiple sclerosis controls, all treatment-naive patients, had relapsing-remitting disease that was stable or active. CD8+ and CD4+ T cells were negatively isolated; TEMRA cells were FACS-enriched.

The chain uses TRBV7-9 and TRBJ1-2; 9 bases are a match to TRBD1. The receptor comes from a human donor with multiple sclerosis. The source material was CD8+ T cells from PBMCs. The CDR3 here is CASRDAGTGNYGYTF. For the CDR3, the DNA is TGTGCCAGCAGAGATGCCGGGACAGGGAATTATGGCTACACCTTC.